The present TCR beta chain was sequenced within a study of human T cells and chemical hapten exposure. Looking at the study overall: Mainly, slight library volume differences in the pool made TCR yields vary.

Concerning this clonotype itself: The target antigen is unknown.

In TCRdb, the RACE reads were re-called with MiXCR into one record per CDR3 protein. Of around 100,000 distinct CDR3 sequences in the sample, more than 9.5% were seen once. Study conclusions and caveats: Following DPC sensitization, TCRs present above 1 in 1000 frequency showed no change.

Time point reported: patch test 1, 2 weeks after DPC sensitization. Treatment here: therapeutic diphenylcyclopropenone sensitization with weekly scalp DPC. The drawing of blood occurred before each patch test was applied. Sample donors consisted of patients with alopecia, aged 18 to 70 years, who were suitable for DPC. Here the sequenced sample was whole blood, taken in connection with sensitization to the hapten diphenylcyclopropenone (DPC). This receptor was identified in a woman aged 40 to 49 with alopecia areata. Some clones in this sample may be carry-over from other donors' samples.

The chain's CDR3 is CASSPPLVGQNIQYF. Written as DNA, the CDR3 is TGTGCCAGCAGTCCCCCTTTGGTGGGGCAAAACATTCAGTACTTC. The chain couples TRBV9 to TRBJ2-4; perhaps TRBD1 as D (5 bases). The CDR3 spans 15 residues. CDR1 is SGDLS, CDR2 YYNGEE, per germline. V was trimmed by 5 bases and J by 5 bases, leaving 17 bases between them.